This T cell receptor (beta chain) was recovered during a study of T cells in localized non-small cell lung cancer. The germline V gene encodes CDR1 LGHNA and CDR2 YNFKEQ. This CDR3 has 18 amino acids. Trimming took off 0 bases at V and 4 bases at J, with 21 bases between the two ends. Clones were sequenced by immunoSEQ multiplex PCR, and TCRdb holds only the in-frame ones, with some missing. The sample contains around 50,000 clones, 86% of which appear only once. The chain combines TRBV4-2 with TRBJ2-5; D is perhaps TRBD1 or TRBD2 (5 bases each). The clonotype originates from a man aged 35-69 years with stage II lung adenocarcinoma. The material was PBMCs, obtained before any cancer treatment. CDR3 protein: CASSQERGWGIGGETQYF. The CDR3 nucleotides are TGTGCCAGCAGCCAAGAGAGGGGTTGGGGGATTGGGGGAGAGACCCAGTACTTC.